A single sample is the source of the 2 T cell receptor beta chains below, sequenced in a study of blood T cell repertoires in COVID-19. Sequenced by immunoSEQ multiplex PCR; TCRdb stores in-frame clones only, minus some. This sample has about 99,000 clones, with roughly 88% found just once. Source material: peripheral blood. The source of these receptors is a man aged 50-60 years with COVID-19, enrolled during active disease.

The V gene is TRBV7-2, the J gene TRBJ1-6; TRBD1 matches at 9 bases. CDR1 SGHTA and CDR2 FQGNSA come from the germline V gene. The V gene end was trimmed by 5 bases and the J gene end by 7 bases; junction bases not matched to a gene: 6. The CDR3 sequence is 15 residues long. The CDR3 DNA sequence: TGTGCCAGCAGCCCAGGGACAGGGATGAATTCACCCCTCCACTTT. Protein product: CASSPGTGMNSPLHF.

The chain recombines TRBV7-8 with TRBJ1-6; D gene uncertain. This CDR3 region has 15 residues. The germline V gene has CDR1 SGHVS and CDR2 FQNEAQ. Trimming cost V 5 bases and J 5 bases, with 13 bases left between them. CDR3 in amino acids: CASSQPGRNNSPLHF. CDR3 sequence (DNA): TGTGCCAGCAGCCAGCCCGGTCGAAATAATTCACCCCTCCACTTT.